This T cell receptor (beta chain) was captured in a study of a mutant IDH1 vaccine in newly diagnosed glioma. Study as a whole: Of the patients given treatment, about 62% were male and about 38% were female, and a mean age of about 40 years was recorded. Patients previously underwent radiotherapy, temozolomide, or both, and most underwent both. Points from the study as a whole: Seemingly, pseudoprogression had no relation to changes in the top peripheral T cell clonotypes. Vaccine-induced responses were seen in about 93% of patients, spanning several MHC alleles.

Time point indicated: baseline, week 1 (first vaccination visit). Treatment in this sample: pre-vaccination baseline after standard-of-care therapy. This clone showed up many times. Its antigen is still unknown. The repertoire was sequenced with immunoSEQ multiplex PCR; TCRdb's copy has only in-frame clones and lacks some. This sample has about 92,000 clones, with 80% found just once. The germline V and J ends were trimmed by 7 bases and 6 bases, with 13 bases remaining between them. Germline values: CDR1 LNHDA, CDR2 SQIVND (reference sequence). The CDR3 consists of 13 residues. The sequenced sample was PBMCs, obtained from a glioma patient treated with radiotherapy, temozolomide or both. The rearrangement uses TRBV19 and TRBJ1-5, with a weak D call TRBD1 (6 bases). This TCR came from a man aged 40-49 years with glioma. CDR3 DNA: TGTGCCAGTAACGGGGGGCTGATTCAGCCCCAGCATTTT. This gives the protein CASNGGLIQPQHF. Combining the CDR3 with reference TRBV19 and TRBJ1-5 gives the whole variable domain DGGITQSPKYLFRKEGQNVTLSCEQNLNHDAMYWYRQDPGQGLRLIYYSQIVNDFQKGDIAEGYSVSREKKESFPLTVTSAQKNPTAFYLCASNGGLIQPQHFGDGTRLSIL.